The next 20 T cell receptor beta chains were all read from a single sample in a study of tumor and adjacent non-tumor tissue in lung cancer. TCRbeta libraries were built with three rounds of nested PCR, modified from ARM-PCR. TCRdb re-called the multiplex PCR reads with MiXCR, one entry per CDR3 protein. The repertoire has 120,000 or so distinct CDR3 sequences, about 66% of them found once; the top ten carry around 13%. No cell sorting was done before RNA was extracted from the tissue. The material sequenced was lung tumor tissue. The receptors were gathered from a man aged 25-40 years with non-small cell lung cancer.

The table lists this clonotype with many counts. This rearrangement joins TRBV4-2 to TRBJ1-2; 8 nucleotides match TRBD1. The J segment lost 4 bases and the V segment lost 0 bases, leaving 7 bases of the junction unmatched. Per germline, CDR1 LGHNA and CDR2 YNFKEQ. The length of the CDR3 is 16 residues. CDR3: CASSQEGGQAGYGYTF. The CDR3 coding sequence is TGTGCCAGCAGCCAAGAGGGGGGACAGGCGGGCTATGGCTACACCTTC.

The chain carries TRBV4-2 and TRBJ1-2; maybe TRBD1 (6 bases). Looked up from germline, CDR1 is LGHNA and CDR2 is YNFKEQ. V dropped 1 base and J dropped 9 bases, with 21 bases sitting between them. The CDR3 contains 16 residues. CDR3 residues: CASSQGMDRFKYSYTF. The DNA for the CDR3 is TGTGCCAGCAGCCAAGGAATGGACAGATTTAAGTATAGCTACACCTTC.

This clonotype has a count of ten or more. V usage is TRBV4-2 and J usage is TRBJ2-3, with 8 bases that match TRBD1. Germline loops: CDR1 LGHNA, CDR2 YNFKEQ. CDR3 length: 15 residues. V was clipped by 0 bases and J by 4 bases; unmatched bases: 3. CDR3 in amino acids: CASSQDPGGADTQYF. The CDR3 nucleotides read TGTGCCAGCAGCCAAGATCCAGGGGGCGCAGATACGCAGTATTTT.

Notes on this clonotype: One junction end does not reproduce the germline sequence, and a read error may be involved. The chain couples TRBV11-3 to TRBJ2-2, with TRBD1 matching over 9 bases. Germline lookup yields CDR1 SGHNT and CDR2 YENEEA. The CDR3 extends over 17 amino acids. DNA for the CDR3: TGTACCAGCAGCTATCGTCCGGGACAGGGAAACACCGGGGAGCTGTTTTTT. Translated: CTSSYRPGQGNTGELFF.

Comments on this clonotype: Just one base apart from a much larger clone, this may be a read error. V gene TRBV6-5 combines with J gene TRBJ2-1; D remains unclear. The V gene's germline CDR1 is MNHEY and CDR2 SVGAGI. The CDR3 sequence is 12 residues long. As DNA, the CDR3 is TGTGCCAGGAGTTCCGGACGCAATGAGCAGTTCTTC. This translates into CARSSGRNEQFF.

V is TRBV6-2 or TRBV6-3 and J is TRBJ1-1; no reliable D call. The CDR3 is 12 residues long. V was clipped by 2 bases and J by 7 bases, with 8 bases between them. The germline gives CDR1 MNHEY, CDR2 SVGEGT. CDR3: CASSYAAGEAFF. Written as DNA, the CDR3 is TGTGCCAGCAGTTACGCGGCGGGTGAAGCTTTCTTT.

Remarks on this clonotype: Germline and junction disagree at one end, which may indicate a read error. V gene TRBV6-2 or TRBV6-3 combines with J gene TRBJ2-7; D perhaps matches TRBD1 (5 bases). CDR1 and CDR2 from the germline V gene are MNHEY and SVGEGT. The CDR3 is made up of 15 amino acids. The CDR3 DNA sequence: TGTGCCAGCAGTTACGGTGGATGGGGCAGGTACGAGCAATACTTC. This sequence encodes CASSYGGWGRYEQYF.

This chain joins TRBV5-1 and TRBJ2-7; D might be TRBD1 (6 bases). The V end lost 4 bases, the J end lost 5 bases, and 10 bases lay between the germline ends. Per germline, CDR1 SGHRS and CDR2 YFSETQ. The CDR3 contains 12 residues. The CDR3 region is CASSADSHEQYF. The DNA of the CDR3 is TGCGCCAGCAGCGCGGACAGCCACGAGCAGTACTTC. Together with reference TRBV5-1 and TRBJ2-7, the CDR3 gives the full variable domain: KAGVTQTPRYLIKTRGQQVTLSCSPISGHRSVSWYQQTPGQGLQFLFEYFSETQRNKGNFPGRFSGRQFSNSRSEMNVSTLELGDSALYLCASSADSHEQYFGPGTRLTVT.

This clonotype was observed once. Compared with germline, one end of the junction differs, possibly owing to a read error. This chain uses TRBV20-1 with TRBJ2-5; 7 positions agree with TRBD2. The CDR3 spans 14 residues. CDR1 and CDR2 from the germline V gene are DFQATT and SNEGSKA (reference sequence). CDR3 protein: CSVRDSGGWETQYF. The CDR3 nucleotides read TGCAGTGTTAGAGATTCGGGGGGTTGGGAGACCCAATACTTC.

In this sample, this clonotype turned up once. A much larger clone differs from this one at a single base, so this may be a read error. The chain recombines TRBV5-4 with TRBJ2-5; possibly TRBD1 for D (6 bases). Germline CDR1 and CDR2: SGHNT and YYREEE (reference sequence). The CDR3 has 12 amino acids. CDR3 amino acids: CPSSYRDGTQYF. The CDR3 nucleotides are TGTCCCAGCAGCTACAGGGATGGGACCCAGTACTTC.

In its sample, this clonotype was seen many times. V usage is TRBV12-3 or TRBV12-4 and J usage is TRBJ2-2, with D maybe TRBD2 (5 bases). CDR3 length equals 14 residues. V was clipped by 5 bases and J by 3 bases, with 10 bases between them. The CDR3 nucleotides are TGTGCCAGCAGTAGCGGAATCTACACCGGGGAGCTGTTTTTT. Translating gives CASSSGIYTGELFF.

Turning to this clonotype: A read error may account for a junction end that differs from germline. The rearrangement links TRBV5-4 to TRBJ2-5; TRBD1 is a possible D gene (6 bases). The CDR3 runs 15 residues. Germline V gene sequence: CDR1 SGHNT, CDR2 YYREEE (reference sequence). Written as DNA, the CDR3 is TGTGTCAGCAGCAGAACGGGACACGTTAAAGAGACCCAGTACTTC. Translation gives CVSSRTGHVKETQYF.

A remark on this clonotype: One end of the junction does not line up with germline, which may come from a read error. The chain is built from TRBV11-2 and TRBJ2-1; 12 bases map to TRBD2. Germline assignment: CDR1 SGHAT and CDR2 FQNNGV. The CDR3 loop spans 18 amino acids. The CDR3 DNA follows: TGTGTCAGCAGCTCCAGACTAGCGGGAGCACTGGCGCAGAATGAGCAGTTCTTC. It yields the protein CVSSSRLAGALAQNEQFF.

The table lists this clonotype with a few counts. The rearrangement uses TRBV5-1 and TRBJ1-4; possibly TRBD1 for D (5 bases). Germline assignment: CDR1 SGHRS and CDR2 YFSETQ. The length of the CDR3 is 14 residues. V dropped 7 bases and J dropped 2 bases, with 12 bases sitting between them. CDR3 in DNA: TGCGCCAGCGGCCTACAGGACACTAATGAAAAACTGTTTTTT. This translates into CASGLQDTNEKLFF.

This clonotype has a count of ten or more. V usage is TRBV12-3 or TRBV12-4 and J usage is TRBJ2-3; perhaps D is TRBD1 or TRBD2 (5 bases each). V lost 6 bases and J lost 8, with 12 bases in between. This CDR3 comprises 12 residues. DNA of the CDR3: TGTGCCAGCAGCCTCGCGAGGGGTACGCAGTATTTT. Its translation is CASSLARGTQYF.

On this clonotype: One junction end does not reproduce the germline sequence, and a read error may be involved. The V gene is TRBV5-4, the J gene TRBJ2-2, with 7 bases matching TRBD1. CDR3 length: 16 residues. Per the germline V gene, CDR1 is SGHNT and CDR2 is YYREEE (reference sequence). The CDR3 DNA is TGTGCCAGCAGCTTGAGGACAGGCGGTTACACCGGGGTGCTGTTTTTT. Protein: CASSLRTGGYTGVLFF.

The table lists this clonotype with a count of one. No conserved phenylalanine or tryptophan ends this CDR3, so it is likely a read error. CDR3 sequence reads: CASSLVGGLAGGYYEQYI. The CDR3 nucleotides read TGTGCCAGCAGCCTCGTGGGGGGACTAGCGGGAGGATACTACGAGCAGTACATC. This rearrangement joins TRBV11-2 to TRBJ2-7; 15 nucleotides match TRBD2. Losses at the gene ends were 5 bases for V and 3 bases for J; bases not matched to a gene: 11. The CDR3 is 18 amino acids. Germline CDR1 reads SGHAT; CDR2 reads FQNNGV.

On this clonotype: A junction end diverges from the germline sequence, so it may reflect a read error. V gene TRBV5-1 combines with J gene TRBJ2-3; the match to TRBD1 covers 10 bases. Looked up from germline, CDR1 is SGHRS and CDR2 is YFSETQ. This CDR3 has 14 amino acids. The CDR3 DNA reads TGCGCCAGCAACCTCCGGGACAGGGGCGATATGCAGTATTTT. Its translation: CASNLRDRGDMQYF. Combining the CDR3 with reference TRBV5-1 and TRBJ2-3 gives the whole variable domain KAGVTQTPRYLIKTRGQQVTLSCSPISGHRSVSWYQQTPGQGLQFLFEYFSETQRNKGNFPGRFSGRQFSNSRSEMNVSTLELGDSALYLCASNLRDRGDMQYFGPGTRLTVL.

A word on this clonotype: Germline and junction disagree at one end, which may indicate a read error. V gene TRBV12-3 or TRBV12-4 combines with J gene TRBJ2-3; either TRBD1 or TRBD2 may supply D (6 bases each). The CDR3 length is 15 residues. The CDR3 protein is CAGSGGRVYTDTQYF. DNA of the CDR3: TGTGCCGGCAGTGGGGGGCGGGTCTACACAGATACGCAGTATTTT.

This clonotype appeared once. Because the CDR3 is missing its conserved closing phenylalanine or tryptophan, this is likely a read error. The chain couples TRBV11-3 to TRBJ2-3; D tentatively fits TRBD1 or TRBD2 (5 bases each). The length of the CDR3 is 16 residues. CDR1 and CDR2 from the germline V gene are SGHNT and YENEEA. For the CDR3, the DNA is TGTGCCGGCAGCTTAGGAACGGGGCCGTCAACAGATACGCAGTATTTA. It codes for CAGSLGTGPSTDTQYL.